Listed below are T cell receptor beta chains from one sample, sequenced in a study of blood T cells in healthy people across ages. TCRdb ran MiXCR on the 5' RACE reads and lists one entry per CDR3 protein. The table lists 720,000 or so distinct CDR3 sequences, around 38% of them singletons. The sample taken for sequencing was blood. The receptors stem from an elderly man in good health. CDR3s include the opening cysteine and the closing phenylalanine or tryptophan. D genes are given only for firm matches. The listing skips clone size in some rows; elsewhere it reads once, few, many or a size class.

v_call	d_call	clone_size	j_call	cdr3_nt	cdr3_aa
TRBV19	NA	few	TRBJ2-1	TGTGCCAGTAGTATTTTAGGGAGAAGCTCCTACAATGAGCAGTTCTTC	CASSILGRSSYNEQFF
TRBV12-3/TRBV12-4	TRBD2	NA	TRBJ2-1	TGTGCCAGCAGCCCCAGCTCCGCGGGGGGGTGGGACAATGAGCAGTTCTTC	CASSPSSAGGWDNEQFF
TRBV5-1	TRBD2	many	TRBJ2-7	TGCGCCAGCGGGACTAGCGGGGATTCCTACGAGCAGTACTTC	CASGTSGDSYEQYF
TRBV12-3/TRBV12-4	NA	NA	TRBJ2-5	TGTGCCAGCAGTTTCGGGTTTGGTGGGGAGACCCAGTACTTC	CASSFGFGGETQYF
TRBV29-1	TRBD1	few	TRBJ2-2	TGCAGCGTATGGACAGGGCAAGACACCGGGGAGCTGTTTTTT	CSVWTGQDTGELFF
TRBV6-5	TRBD1	few	TRBJ1-2	TGTGCCAGCAGTTACGGGGACAGACTCCTGGGGGGCTACACCTTC	CASSYGDRLLGGYTF
TRBV9	TRBD2	NA	TRBJ2-3	TGTGCCAGCGCCCTGGGACTAGCGGACACAGATACGCAGTATTTT	CASALGLADTDTQYF
TRBV3-1	NA	NA	TRBJ1-2	TGTGCCAGCACCACAAGCCGGGCAGGGGCGAAGCGAAACTATGGCTACACCTTC	CASTTSRAGAKRNYGYTF
TRBV27	NA	NA	TRBJ2-1	TGTGCCAGCAGTTTTTCGGCGTCGGTTACCAATGAGCAGTTCTTC	CASSFSASVTNEQFF
TRBV5-1	TRBD2	NA	TRBJ2-7	TGCGCCAGCAGCCCCGGACTAGCGGGAGTCAATGAGCAGTACTTC	CASSPGLAGVNEQYF
TRBV7-2	NA	NA	TRBJ1-1	TGTGCCATCCAGGGGAACACTGAAGCTTTCTTT	CAIQGNTEAFF
TRBV7-2	TRBD1	NA	TRBJ2-2	TGTGCCAGCAGCCTACGACAGGGTGGCACCGGGGAGCCGTTTTTT	CASSLRQGGTGEPFF
TRBV7-2	TRBD2	few	TRBJ2-2	TGTGCCAGCAGCTTAGAGCGGGGGAACACCGGGGAGCTGTTTTTT	CASSLERGNTGELFF
TRBV5-1	TRBD2	few	TRBJ2-7	TGCGCCAGCAGCTATGGGGGCGGGAGGCCCTCCTACGAGCAGTACTTC	CASSYGGGRPSYEQYF
TRBV28	TRBD1	few	TRBJ1-5	TGTGCCAGCAAAAGGGACAGGGGGCCCAATCAGCCCCAGCATTTT	CASKRDRGPNQPQHF
TRBV4-2	NA	few	TRBJ1-1	TGTGCCAGCACTGAAGCTTTCTTT	CASTEAFF
TRBV4-3	NA	few	TRBJ2-3	TGCGCCAGCAGCCAATTAGGGGCAGGAGATACGCAGTATTTT	CASSQLGAGDTQYF
TRBV25-1	TRBD2	few	TRBJ2-3	TGTGCCAGCTCTTCTGCGGGAGGGGTCATTGGCACAGATACGCAGTATTTT	CASSSAGGVIGTDTQYF
TRBV7-2	TRBD2	few	TRBJ2-1	TGTGCCAGCAGCTTAGTGGGACTAGTGTCTGAGCAGTTCTTC	CASSLVGLVSEQFF
TRBV5-1	TRBD1	many	TRBJ2-5	TGCGCCAGCAGCTTGGGACAGGGCAGGCAGACCCAGTACTTC	CASSLGQGRQTQYF
TRBV6-2/TRBV6-3	NA	NA	TRBJ1-5	TGTGCCAGCAGTTACCTACAAGATGGTCAGCCCCAGCATTTT	CASSYLQDGQPQHF
TRBV29-1	TRBD1	many	TRBJ1-2	TGCAGCGTGGAGGACAGGTCTGATGGCTACACCTTC	CSVEDRSDGYTF
TRBV6-2/TRBV6-3	NA	NA	TRBJ2-5	TGTGCCAGCAGCCAAGCGGCCGATCATGAGTACTTC	CASSQAADHEYF
TRBV4-3	NA	few	TRBJ1-2	TGCGCCAGCAGCCAAGACGTGGCCGGCAGGGTCTATGGCTACACCTTC	CASSQDVAGRVYGYTF
TRBV7-8	NA	NA	TRBJ2-5	TGTGCCAGCAGCTTAGGAATGGCGGACCAAGAGACCCAGTACTTC	CASSLGMADQETQYF
TRBV20-1	NA	few	TRBJ2-1	TGCAGTGCTAGTAAAGGACAGAGCTCCTACAATGAGCAGTTCTTC	CSASKGQSSYNEQFF
TRBV20-1	NA	NA	TRBJ2-7	TGCAGTGCGCCAGCGGACGGAAGCTACGAGCAGTACTTC	CSAPADGSYEQYF
TRBV29-1	TRBD2	many	TRBJ2-7	TGCAGCGTTGGCACTAGCGGATACGAGCAGTACTTC	CSVGTSGYEQYF
TRBV6-6	TRBD1	few	TRBJ2-1	TGTGCCAGCAGTTACCGGACAGGGGGTGTCAATGAGCAGTTCTTC	CASSYRTGGVNEQFF
TRBV7-9	TRBD2	NA	TRBJ2-3	TGTGCCAGCAGCGGCGGACTAGCGGGAGTGGTGGATACGCAGTATTTT	CASSGGLAGVVDTQYF
TRBV6-2/TRBV6-3	TRBD1	NA	TRBJ2-1	TGTGCCAGCAGTTACAGGGGGCAGGGGCTTGAGCAGTTCTTC	CASSYRGQGLEQFF
TRBV7-7	TRBD1	few	TRBJ2-1	TGTGCCAGCAGCTCGGGACAGGAGACAGAGCAGTTCTTC	CASSSGQETEQFF
TRBV7-2	TRBD1	few	TRBJ2-7	TGTGCCAGCAGCACCGGACAGGTCCCCTACGAGCAGTACTTC	CASSTGQVPYEQYF
TRBV7-9	NA	NA	TRBJ2-7	TGTGCCAGCAGCCCCACGGAGGGAGGATACTCCTACGAGCAGTACTTC	CASSPTEGGYSYEQYF
TRBV29-1	NA	NA	TRBJ1-1	TGCAGCGTTGAAGATAATACAGGGATGAACACTGAAGCTTTCTTT	CSVEDNTGMNTEAFF
TRBV20-1	TRBD1	few	TRBJ2-7	TGCAGTGCGAACCGGGACAGGGGGACCGAGCAGTACTTC	CSANRDRGTEQYF
TRBV29-1	TRBD1	NA	TRBJ1-1	TGCAGCGTTCTGACAGGGCCCGAAGCTTTCTTT	CSVLTGPEAFF
TRBV7-2	NA	NA	TRBJ2-7	TGTGCCAGCAGCTTATCAGTCAGTCCACTCTTGTACTTC	CASSLSVSPLLYF
TRBV7-6	TRBD2	NA	TRBJ2-3	TGTGCCAGCAGCTCCAGCGCCGGACTAGCGGGCACAGATACGCAGTATTTT	CASSSSAGLAGTDTQYF
TRBV20-1	NA	NA	TRBJ1-4	TGCAGTGCTAGAGATTTCAGGCTAACTAATGAAAAACTGTTTTTT	CSARDFRLTNEKLFF
TRBV27	TRBD2	NA	TRBJ2-1	TGTGCCAGCAGTCGAGCTAGCGGGTTTTCCTACAATGAGCAGTTCTTC	CASSRASGFSYNEQFF
TRBV30	NA	NA	TRBJ2-5	TGTGCCTGGAGGGTCGGACTCCAGGAGACCCAGTACTTC	CAWRVGLQETQYF
TRBV5-1	TRBD1	few	TRBJ1-1	TGCGCCAGCAGCAATGTGGTCAGGGGGCCGAACACTGAAGCTTTCTTT	CASSNVVRGPNTEAFF
TRBV28	TRBD1	NA	TRBJ2-5	TGTGCCAGCAGTCCAGGGGGACAGGGGGCAGGACGGGAGCAGTACTTC	CASSPGGQGAGREQYF
TRBV3-1	TRBD1	once	TRBJ1-4	TGTGCCAGCAGCCGAGGGGACAGTGCAACTAATGAAAAACTGTTTTTT	CASSRGDSATNEKLFF
TRBV7-7	NA	many	TRBJ2-7	TGTGCTAGCAGCTCCCAAATAAGGGGTGCCGAGCAGTACTTC	CASSSQIRGAEQYF
TRBV5-6	TRBD2	NA	TRBJ2-5	TGTGCCAGCAGCTTGGCCGGGCTAGCGGGGGGTCAAGAGACCCAGTACTTC	CASSLAGLAGGQETQYF
TRBV29-1	TRBD1	few	TRBJ2-1	TGCAGCGTTCGAAACAGGGGAAGATCCTACAATGAGCAGTTCTTC	CSVRNRGRSYNEQFF
TRBV6-1	TRBD2	NA	TRBJ2-3	TGTGCCAGCAGTGAGCAGACTAGCGGGGGGCACACAGATACGCAGTATTTT	CASSEQTSGGHTDTQYF
TRBV10-1	NA	few	TRBJ1-1	TGCGCCAGCAGGACCGAACCATCCACTGAAGCTTTCTTT	CASRTEPSTEAFF
TRBV5-1	NA	NA	TRBJ2-1	TGCGCCAGCAGCTCCAGTGGTGAGCAGCTCTTC	CASSSSGEQLF
TRBV29-1	TRBD1	NA	TRBJ1-2	TGCAGCGTTGATTGGGACAGGGCCGGCTATGGCTACACCTTC	CSVDWDRAGYGYTF
TRBV18	TRBD1	NA	TRBJ2-1	TGTGCCAGCTCACAAACCGGTCCGGGACAGGGCTCCTACAATGAGCAGTTCTTC	CASSQTGPGQGSYNEQFF
TRBV20-1	TRBD1	few	TRBJ2-1	TGCAGTGGCCCGACAGGGGGCAATGAGCAGTTCTTC	CSGPTGGNEQFF
TRBV7-2	NA	NA	TRBJ2-1	TGTGCCAGCAGCCTAACCCCTTTGAGGCGCGGCAATGAGCAGTTCTTC	CASSLTPLRRGNEQFF